This T cell receptor beta chain stems from a study of shared clonotypes between healthy human individuals. Study outcomes and limitations: Among donors, the sharing of clonotypes was expected to be influenced by sequencing depth.

Sequencing was performed with immunoSEQ multiplex PCR; in TCRdb, only in-frame clones are kept and a portion is missing. The table records 2 million to 2.5 million clones, 92% of them present only once. Germline CDR1 reads SGHRS; CDR2 reads YFSETQ. The length of the CDR3 is 13 residues. Trimming took off 0 bases at V and 8 bases at J, with 11 bases between the two ends. For this clone: The antigen remains undetermined.

The source is a man between 18 and 29 years old in good health. Some clones in this sample may be carry-over from other donors' samples. Sequenced sample: naive CD4+ T cells from PBMCs. Stated subset: CD45RA+ positively selected. This chain connects TRBV5-1 to TRBJ1-2; D is ambiguous. Written as DNA, the CDR3 is TGCGCCAGCAGCTTGGTCGGGCCGGACGGCTACACCTTC. It codes for CASSLVGPDGYTF.